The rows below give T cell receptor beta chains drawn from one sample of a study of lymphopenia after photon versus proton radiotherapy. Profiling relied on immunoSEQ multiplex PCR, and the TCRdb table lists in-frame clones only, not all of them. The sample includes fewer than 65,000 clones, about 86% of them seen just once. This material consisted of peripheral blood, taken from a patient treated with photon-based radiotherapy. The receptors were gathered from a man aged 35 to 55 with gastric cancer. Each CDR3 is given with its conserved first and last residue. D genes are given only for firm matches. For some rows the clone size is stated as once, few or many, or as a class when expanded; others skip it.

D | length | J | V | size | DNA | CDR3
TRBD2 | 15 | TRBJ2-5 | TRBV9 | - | TGTGCCAGCAGCGCGAGCGGGGGCCGGGGAGAGACCCAGTACTTC | CASSASGGRGETQYF
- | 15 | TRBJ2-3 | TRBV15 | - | TGTGCCACCAGCAGAGATTCACTAGGTGGGGATACGCAGTATTTT | CATSRDSLGGDTQYF
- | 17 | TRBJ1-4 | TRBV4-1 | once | TGCGCCAGCAGCCAAGAACGGGACAACAGGGTTAGAGAAAAACTGTTTTTT | CASSQERDNRVREKLFF
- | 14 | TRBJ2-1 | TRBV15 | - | TGTGCCACCAGCAGGCTGCTATCCTACAATGAGCAGTTCTTC | CATSRLLSYNEQFF
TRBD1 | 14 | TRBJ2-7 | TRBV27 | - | TGTGCCAGCAGCCTACAGGGGCTCTCCTACGAGCAGTACTTC | CASSLQGLSYEQYF
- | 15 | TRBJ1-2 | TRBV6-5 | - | TGTGCCAGCAGTCTCTCCGGGCCTTCTACCCAAAGCTACACCTTC | CASSLSGPSTQSYTF
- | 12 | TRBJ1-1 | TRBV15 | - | TGTGCCACCAGCCTTACAACCTCCCGGGCTTTCTTT | CATSLTTSRAFF
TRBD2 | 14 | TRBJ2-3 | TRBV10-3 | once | TGTGCCGGACGGACTAGCGGGGGGTCAGATACGCAGTATTTT | CAGRTSGGSDTQYF
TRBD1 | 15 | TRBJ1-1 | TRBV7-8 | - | TGTGCCAGCAGCTCAAGGGACAGTTTCGTGCATGAAGCTTTCTTT | CASSSRDSFVHEAFF
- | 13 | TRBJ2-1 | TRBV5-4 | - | TGTGCCAGCAGCTTGGATCCGCCCAACGAGCAGTTCTTC | CASSLDPPNEQFF
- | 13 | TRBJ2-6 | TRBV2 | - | TGTGCCAGCAGTGAATCCAGGAACAACGTCCTGACTTTC | CASSESRNNVLTF
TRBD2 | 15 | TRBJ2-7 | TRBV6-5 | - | TGTGCCAGCAGTACAACTAGCGGGGGTTCCTACGAGCAGTACTTC | CASSTTSGGSYEQYF
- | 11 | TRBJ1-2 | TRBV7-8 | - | TGTGCCAGCAGCCCCCTCGGTAGCTACACCTTC | CASSPLGSYTF
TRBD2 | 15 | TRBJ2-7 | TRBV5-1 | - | TGCGCCAGCAGCCTGGACGGGGGGGCATCCTACGAGCAGTACTTC | CASSLDGGASYEQYF
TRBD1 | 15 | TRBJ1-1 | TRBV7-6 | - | TGTGCCAGCAGCCAGGGATTGGGACAGGGATTTGAAGCTTTCTTT | CASSQGLGQGFEAFF
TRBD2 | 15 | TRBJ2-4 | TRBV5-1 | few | TGCGCCAGCAGCCTTCGGGGACTAGCAGGAGACATTCAGTACTTC | CASSLRGLAGDIQYF
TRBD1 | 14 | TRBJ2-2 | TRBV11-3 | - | TGTGCCACATCGGGACAGGGTGACACCGGGGAGCTGTTTTTT | CATSGQGDTGELFF
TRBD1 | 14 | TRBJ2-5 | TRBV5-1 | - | TGCGCCAGCAGCCGGGGACAGGGACAAGAGACCCAGTACTTC | CASSRGQGQETQYF
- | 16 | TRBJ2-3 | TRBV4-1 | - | TGCGCCAGCAGCCAAGATTGGGTAAGGGGTGCAGATACGCAGTATTTT | CASSQDWVRGADTQYF
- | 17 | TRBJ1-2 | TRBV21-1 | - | TGTGCCAGCAGCAAGGCGGGCCAGGGCCCGTCTAACTATGGCTACACCTTC | CASSKAGQGPSNYGYTF
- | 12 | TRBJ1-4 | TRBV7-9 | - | TGTGCCAGCAGCTTAGTAGATGAAAAACTGTTTTTT | CASSLVDEKLFF
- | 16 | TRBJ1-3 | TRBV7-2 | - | TGTGCCAGCAGCTTAGTGTCGAGGGGCTCTGGAAACACCATATATTTT | CASSLVSRGSGNTIYF
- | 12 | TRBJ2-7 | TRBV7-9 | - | TGTGCCAGCAGCTTTGACAGCTACGAGCAGTACTTC | CASSFDSYEQYF
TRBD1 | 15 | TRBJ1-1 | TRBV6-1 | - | TGTGCCAGCAGTGCCCTGACAGGGTCGGCCACTGAAGCTTTCTTT | CASSALTGSATEAFF
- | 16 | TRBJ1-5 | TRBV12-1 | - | TGTGCCAGCAGCTTTCTGCCAGTCTATAGCAATCAGCCCCAGCATTTT | CASSFLPVYSNQPQHF
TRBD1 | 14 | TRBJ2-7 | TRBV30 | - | TGTGCCTGGAGTGTGGGACAGGGGGTATACGAGCAGTACTTC | CAWSVGQGVYEQYF
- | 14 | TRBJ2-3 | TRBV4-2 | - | TGTGCCAGCAGCTTGGAGCGGAGCACAGATACGCAGTATTTT | CASSLERSTDTQYF
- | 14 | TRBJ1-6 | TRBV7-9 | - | TGTGCCAGCAGCTTAGTCGGGCGCAATTCACCCCTCCACTTT | CASSLVGRNSPLHF
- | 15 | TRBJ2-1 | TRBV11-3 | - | TGTGCCAGCAGCCCCGGGGAGGCGAGGCCCAATGAGCAGTTCTTC | CASSPGEARPNEQFF
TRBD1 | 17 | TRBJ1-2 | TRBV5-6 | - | TGTGCCAGCAGCTTTGGACAGGGATCCTTATCTAACTATGGCTACACCTTC | CASSFGQGSLSNYGYTF
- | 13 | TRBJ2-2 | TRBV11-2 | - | TGTGCCAGCAGCTGGCAGAGAACCGGGGAGCTGTTTTTT | CASSWQRTGELFF
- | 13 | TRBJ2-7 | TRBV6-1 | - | TGTGCCAGCAGGGACACAGGCCTCTGGGAGCAGTACTTC | CASRDTGLWEQYF
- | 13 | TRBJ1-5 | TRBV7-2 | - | TGTGCCAGCAGCTTCACTGCTGTTCAGCCCCAGCATTTT | CASSFTAVQPQHF
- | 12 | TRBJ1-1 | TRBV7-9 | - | TGTGCCAGCAGCTTAGTGGGGGCTGAAGCTTTCTTT | CASSLVGAEAFF